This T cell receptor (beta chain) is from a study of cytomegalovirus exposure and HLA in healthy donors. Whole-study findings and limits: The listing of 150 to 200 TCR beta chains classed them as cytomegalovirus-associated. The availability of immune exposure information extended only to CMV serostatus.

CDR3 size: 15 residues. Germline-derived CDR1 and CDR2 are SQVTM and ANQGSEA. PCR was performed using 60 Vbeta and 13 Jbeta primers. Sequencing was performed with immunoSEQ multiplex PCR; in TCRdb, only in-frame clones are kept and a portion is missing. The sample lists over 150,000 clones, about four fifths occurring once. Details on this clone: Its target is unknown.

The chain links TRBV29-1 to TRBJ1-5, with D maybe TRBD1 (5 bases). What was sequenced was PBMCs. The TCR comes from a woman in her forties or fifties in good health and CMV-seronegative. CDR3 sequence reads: CRLGIQQGCNQPQHF. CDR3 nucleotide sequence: TGCAGACTTGGCATCCAGCAGGGATGCAATCAGCCCCAGCATTTT.